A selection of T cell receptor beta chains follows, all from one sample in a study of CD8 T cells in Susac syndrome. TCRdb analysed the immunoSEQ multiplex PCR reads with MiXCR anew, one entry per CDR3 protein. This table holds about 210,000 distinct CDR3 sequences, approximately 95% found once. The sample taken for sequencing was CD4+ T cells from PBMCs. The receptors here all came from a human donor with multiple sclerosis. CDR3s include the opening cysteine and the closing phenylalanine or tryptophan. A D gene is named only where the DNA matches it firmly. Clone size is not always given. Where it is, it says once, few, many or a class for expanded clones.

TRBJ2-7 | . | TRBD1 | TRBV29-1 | TGCAGCGTGCCCCATGGGACAGTGGATGGTGAGCAGTACTTC | CSVPHGTVDGEQYF
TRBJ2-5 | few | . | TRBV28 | TGTGCCAGCAGTTCCGCAACCGGGGAGACCCAGTACTTC | CASSSATGETQYF
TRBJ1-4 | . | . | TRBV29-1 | TGCAGCGTTGAGGGGCGCCCGGAGGATGGTGAAAAACTGTTTTTT | CSVEGRPEDGEKLFF
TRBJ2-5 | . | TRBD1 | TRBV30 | TGTGCCTGGAGCACCGGGACAGGGACAGGGTACTTC | CAWSTGTGTGYF
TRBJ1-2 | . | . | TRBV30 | TGTGCCTGGAGTGTTGTATTGGGATTCGGCTACACCTTC | CAWSVVLGFGYTF
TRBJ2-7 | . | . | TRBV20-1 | TGCAGTGCTAGCAGGGGCGGCTCCTACGAGCAGTACTTC | CSASRGGSYEQYF
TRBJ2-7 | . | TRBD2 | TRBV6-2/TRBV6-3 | TGTGCCAGCAGTCAACCCACTAGCGGGAGACGCTACGAGCAGTACTTC | CASSQPTSGRRYEQYF
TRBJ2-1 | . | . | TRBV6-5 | TGTGCCAGCAGTCGGAACACGGTGAGTCGTGAGCAGTTCTTC | CASSRNTVSREQFF
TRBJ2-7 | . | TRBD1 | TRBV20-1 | TGCAGTGCAGCCGGACAGGGCGCCTACGAGCAGTACTTC | CSAAGQGAYEQYF
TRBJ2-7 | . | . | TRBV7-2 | TGTGCCAGCAGCTTAGACGTCTGGGGGGTGGGAGACGAGCAGTACTTC | CASSLDVWGVGDEQYF
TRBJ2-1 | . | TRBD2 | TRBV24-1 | TGTGCCACCAGTGATGGCGGGACTAGCGGGAGCTATGAGCAGTTCTTC | CATSDGGTSGSYEQFF
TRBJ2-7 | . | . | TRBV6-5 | TGTGCCAGCAAAGGGGTATACTACGAGCAGTACTTC | CASKGVYYEQYF
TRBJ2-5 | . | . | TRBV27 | TGTGCCAGCAGTCCAAGGACTCAGGGACGGGAGACCCAGTACTTC | CASSPRTQGRETQYF
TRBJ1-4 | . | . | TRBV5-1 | TGCGCCAGCAGCTTGGCCAAGTCCCCCTGGGAAAAACTGTTTTTT | CASSLAKSPWEKLFF
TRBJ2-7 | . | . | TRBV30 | TGTGCCTCACATCGGGGTGAGGAGCAGTACTTC | CASHRGEEQYF
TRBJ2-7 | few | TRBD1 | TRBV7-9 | TGTGCCAGCAGCCCGGGGACAGGGAGCTACGAGCAGTACTTC | CASSPGTGSYEQYF
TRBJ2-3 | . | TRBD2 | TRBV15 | TGTGCCACCAGCAGAGTGGGACTAGGGTCGGCAGATACGCAGTATTTT | CATSRVGLGSADTQYF
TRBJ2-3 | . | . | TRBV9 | TGTGCCAGCAGCGTAGGGCGAGGTACGCAGTATTTT | CASSVGRGTQYF
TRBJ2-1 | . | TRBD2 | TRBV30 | TGTGCCTGGAGTGGAGGTCCCCCTAGCGGGTACTCCAATGAGCAGTTCTTC | CAWSGGPPSGYSNEQFF
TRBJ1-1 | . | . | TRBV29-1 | TGCAGCGTTCATGTTGCGGACACTGAAGCTTTCTTT | CSVHVADTEAFF
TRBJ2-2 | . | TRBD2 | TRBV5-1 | TGCGCCAGCAGCTTGAGCAGCGGGAGAGCCGGGGAGCTGTTTTTT | CASSLSSGRAGELFF
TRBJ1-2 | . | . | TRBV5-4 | TGTGCCAGCAGCTTGCAGGGGCGGGATGGCTACACCTTC | CASSLQGRDGYTF
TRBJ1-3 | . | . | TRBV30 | TGTGCCTGGAGCACACAGGAGTTGAAGAAAAACACCATATATTTT | CAWSTQELKKNTIYF
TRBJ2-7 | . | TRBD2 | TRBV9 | TGTGCCAGCAGCTCCGGGACTAGCGGGAGGGGACAGTACTTC | CASSSGTSGRGQYF
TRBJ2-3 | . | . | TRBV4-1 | TGCGCCAGCAGCCAGGTTGGGGTGGCAGATACGCAGTATTTT | CASSQVGVADTQYF
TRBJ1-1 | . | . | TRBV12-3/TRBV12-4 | TGTGCCAGCAGTTTGCTCCCCACCGGGAAGAACACTGAAGCTTTCTTT | CASSLLPTGKNTEAFF
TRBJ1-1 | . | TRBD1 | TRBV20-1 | TGCAGTGCTAGGAGAGACAGGGGCCCAGAAGCTTTCTTT | CSARRDRGPEAFF
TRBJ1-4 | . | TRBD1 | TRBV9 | TGTGCCAGCAGCGGGGACAGTTATAATGAAAAACTGTTTTTT | CASSGDSYNEKLFF
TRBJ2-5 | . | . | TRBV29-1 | TGCAGCGTGTTGAGCGGTCCGCAAGAGACCCAGTACTTC | CSVLSGPQETQYF